Presented here are 14 T cell receptor beta chains from one specimen sequenced in a study of neurological immune-mediated disorders. TCRdb reprocessed the 5' RACE reads via MiXCR and lists one record per CDR3 protein. The sample has around 31,000 distinct CDR3 sequences, more than 4% seen once. Material: CD4+ T cells from blood. The receptor set was obtained from a woman between 40 and 50 years old in good health.

At least ten counts were recorded for this clonotype. V usage is TRBV14 and J usage is TRBJ2-1, with D tentatively TRBD1 (6 bases). The germline CDR1 and CDR2 sequences are SGHDN and FVKESK. Trimming stripped 0 bases from V and 9 bases from J, with 18 bases between. This CDR3 spans 16 amino acids. The CDR3 bases are TGTGCCAGCAGCCAAGAAACGCCGCTTCAGGGGAGTGAGCAGTTCTTC. It is translated as CASSQETPLQGSEQFF.

This clonotype was recorded at least ten times. This sequence joins TRBV20-1 and TRBJ2-3; 7 bases are shared with TRBD2. Germline CDR1 reads DFQATT; CDR2 reads SNEGSKA (reference sequence). CDR3 length equals 15 residues. J lost 1 base, V lost 4 bases, and 8 bases had no gene match. In nucleotides, the CDR3 is TGCAGTGCTAAGATCGGCGGGGGTGGCACAGATACGCAGTATTTT. This sequence encodes CSAKIGGGGTDTQYF.

This clonotype occurred many times. This chain links TRBV12-3 or TRBV12-4 with TRBJ1-1; the D gene is possibly TRBD1 (5 bases). Trimming pared 5 bases from V and 11 bases from J, leaving 15 bases between. CDR3 length: 12 residues. In DNA form, the CDR3 reads TGTGCCAGCAGTCTTAATGGACAATTGGCTTTCTTT. Protein: CASSLNGQLAFF.

This clonotype has ten or more counts. V is TRBV20-1 and J is TRBJ1-4; no clear D gene. Germline-derived CDR1 and CDR2 are DFQATT and SNEGSKA (reference sequence). Trimming pared 4 bases from V and 4 bases from J, leaving 13 bases between. The CDR3 runs 14 residues. The CDR3 protein is CSAIGSLINEKLFF. The CDR3 DNA reads as TGCAGTGCTATAGGCAGTCTGATTAATGAAAAACTGTTTTTT.

The sample holds a few counts of this clonotype. V is TRBV7-9 and J is TRBJ1-5, with D possibly TRBD1 on 5 matching bases. The CDR3 is 14 amino acids. The V and J ends lost 4 bases and 5 bases respectively, with 12 bases between them. Germline V lookup: CDR1 SEHNR, CDR2 FQNEAQ (reference sequence). Here the CDR3 reads CASSSQGGDQPQHF. The DNA for the CDR3 is TGTGCCAGCAGCTCTCAGGGTGGGGATCAGCCCCAGCATTTT. Using reference TRBV7-9 and TRBJ1-5 for the parts outside the CDR3, the full variable domain is DTGVSQNPRHKITKRGQNVTFRCDPISEHNRLYWYRQTLGQGPEFLTYFQNEAQLEKSRLLSDRFSAERPKGSFSTLEIQRTEQGDSAMYLCASSSQGGDQPQHFGDGTRLSIL.

This clonotype was seen many times. J is TRBJ2-5 and V is TRBV6-5; no clear D gene. V was cut by 6 bases and J by 5 bases, with 19 bases left in between. The germline gives CDR1 MNHEY, CDR2 SVGAGI. This CDR3 has 15 residues. In nucleotides, the CDR3 is TGTGCCAGCAGACTGAGCCGGGCCCCACGGGAGACCCAGTACTTC. It codes for CASRLSRAPRETQYF.

This clonotype was found many times. The genes are TRBV4-1 and TRBJ1-1, with 7 nucleotides matching TRBD1. From germline, CDR1 is MGHRA and CDR2 YSYEKL. There are 16 residues in the CDR3. J was trimmed by 4 bases and V by 4 bases; bases with no gene match: 12. CDR3 loop: CASSRGQGGIGTEAFF. CDR3 sequence (DNA): TGCGCCAGCAGCCGGGGCCAGGGGGGTATTGGCACTGAAGCTTTCTTT.

The table lists this clonotype with many counts. V gene TRBV9 combines with J gene TRBJ2-5; D might be TRBD2 (6 bases). The V gene's germline CDR1 is SGDLS and CDR2 YYNGEE. The CDR3 consists of 17 residues. Between the trimmed V and J ends, which lost 3 bases and 0 bases, there was a span of 18 bases. The CDR3 loop is CASSAGVGRGNQETQYF. The CDR3 coding sequence is TGTGCCAGCAGCGCCGGGGTCGGGCGGGGCAACCAAGAGACCCAGTACTTC.

The table lists this clonotype with many counts. V is TRBV7-9 and J is TRBJ2-3; TRBD2 is a possible D gene (6 bases). Trimming took off 2 bases at V and 4 bases at J, with 16 bases between the two ends. CDR3 length: 16 residues. CDR1 is SEHNR and CDR2 is FQNEAQ in the germline V gene (reference sequence). CDR3 sequence: CASSLSGGTKADTQYF. The CDR3 nucleotides read TGTGCCAGCAGCTTAAGTGGGGGGACGAAGGCAGATACGCAGTATTTT.

This clonotype was counted at least ten times. This CDR3 reads CASKPGQGGNQPQHF. The CDR3 coding sequence is TGTGCCAGCAAACCTGGACAGGGTGGCAATCAGCCCCAGCATTTT. The chain joins TRBV6-1 to TRBJ1-5, with TRBD1 matching over 8 bases. CDR3 size: 15 residues. V was pared by 7 bases and J by 2 bases, with 7 bases of the junction left unmatched. Germline lookup yields CDR1 MNHNS and CDR2 SASEGT.

This clonotype was counted ten times or more. The rearrangement uses TRBV18 and TRBJ2-7, with 7 bases lining up with TRBD1. This CDR3 has 16 amino acids. Trimming removed 1 base from V and 10 bases from J; junction bases left unmatched: 16. Germline V gene sequence: CDR1 KGHSH, CDR2 LQKENI. This chain's CDR3 is CASSPRDRVVTEHQYF. The CDR3 DNA reads as TGTGCCAGCTCACCACGCGACAGGGTGGTGACCGAACACCAGTACTTC.

The table lists this clonotype with many counts. The genes are TRBV4-1 and TRBJ1-3, with TRBD1 matching over 7 bases. The CDR3 contains 17 residues. The trim removed 4 bases at V and 2 bases at J, leaving 11 bases unmatched. Germline V gene lookup returns CDR1 MGHRA and CDR2 YSYEKL. The CDR3: CASSRRTGGQTGNTIYF. CDR3 nucleotides: TGCGCCAGCAGCCGACGGACAGGAGGCCAAACTGGAAACACCATATATTTT.

This clonotype was observed at least ten times. The V gene is TRBV5-1, the J gene TRBJ2-7; TRBD1 matches at 10 bases. The CDR3 is made up of 14 amino acids. Germline values: CDR1 SGHRS, CDR2 YFSETQ. The junction had 4 bases not matched to a gene; V was cut back by 3 bases and J by 4 bases. CDR3 in amino acids: CASSSGTGEYEQYF. The CDR3 bases are TGCGCCAGCAGCTCGGGGACAGGGGAGTACGAGCAGTACTTC.

This clonotype was seen repeatedly, ten times or more. The chain uses TRBV6-2 or TRBV6-3 and TRBJ2-1; the match to TRBD2 covers 10 bases. The length of the CDR3 is 13 residues. Germline CDR1 is MNHEY and CDR2 is SVGEGT. Trimming removed 4 bases from V and 15 bases from J; junction bases left unmatched: 9. The CDR3 DNA reads as TGTGCCAGCAGTTCGGGGAGCGGGGGGGCCCCGTTCTTC. Translating it yields CASSSGSGGAPFF.